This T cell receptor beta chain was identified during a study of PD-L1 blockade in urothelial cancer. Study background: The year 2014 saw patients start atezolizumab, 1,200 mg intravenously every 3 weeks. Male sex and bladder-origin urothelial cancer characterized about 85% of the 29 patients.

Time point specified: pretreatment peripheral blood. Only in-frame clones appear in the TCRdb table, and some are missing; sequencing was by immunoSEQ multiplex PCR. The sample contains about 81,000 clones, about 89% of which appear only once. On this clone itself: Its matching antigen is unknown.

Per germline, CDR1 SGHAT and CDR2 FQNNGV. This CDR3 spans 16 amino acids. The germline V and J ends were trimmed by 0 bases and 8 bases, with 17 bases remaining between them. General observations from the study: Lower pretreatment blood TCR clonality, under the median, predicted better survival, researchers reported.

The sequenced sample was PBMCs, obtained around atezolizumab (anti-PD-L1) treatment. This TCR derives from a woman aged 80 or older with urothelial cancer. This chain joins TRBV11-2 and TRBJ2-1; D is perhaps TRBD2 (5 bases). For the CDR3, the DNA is TGTGCCAGCAGCTTAGATGACGAGGGCCAATACGATGAGCAGTTCTTC. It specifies CASSLDDEGQYDEQFF.